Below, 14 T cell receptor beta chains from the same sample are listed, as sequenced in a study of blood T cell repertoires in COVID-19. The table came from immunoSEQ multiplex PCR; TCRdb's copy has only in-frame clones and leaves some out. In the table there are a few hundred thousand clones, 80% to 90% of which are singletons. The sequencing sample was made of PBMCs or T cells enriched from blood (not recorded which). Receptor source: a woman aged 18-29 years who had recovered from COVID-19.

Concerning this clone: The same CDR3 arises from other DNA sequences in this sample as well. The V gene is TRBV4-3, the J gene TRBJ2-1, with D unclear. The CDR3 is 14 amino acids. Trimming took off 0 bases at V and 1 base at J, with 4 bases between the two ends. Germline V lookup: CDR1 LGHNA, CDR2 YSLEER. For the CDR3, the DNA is TGCGCCAGCAGCCAAGACCTTTCCTACAATGAGCAGTTCTTC. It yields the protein CASSQDLSYNEQFF.

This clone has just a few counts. The chain's CDR3 is CASSRLRGYTF. The CDR3 coding sequence is TGTGCCAGCAGCAGACTTAGGGGCTACACCTTC. The chain carries TRBV12-3 or TRBV12-4 and TRBJ1-2; D not resolved. V was pared by 6 bases and J by 8 bases, with 10 bases between. CDR3 size: 11 residues.

CDR3 nucleotides: TGTGCCAGCAGTTTATACCGCGGGCCCAATAATCAGCCCCAGCATTTT. It codes for CASSLYRGPNNQPQHF. J is TRBJ1-5 and V is TRBV28, with D unresolved. Germline values: CDR1 MDHEN, CDR2 SYDVKM. The CDR3 consists of 16 residues. V shed 1 base and J shed 4 bases, with 14 bases lying between them.

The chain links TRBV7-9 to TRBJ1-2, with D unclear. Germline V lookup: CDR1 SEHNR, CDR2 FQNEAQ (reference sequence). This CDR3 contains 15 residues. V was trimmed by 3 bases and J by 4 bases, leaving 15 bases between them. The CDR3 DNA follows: TGTGCCAGCAGCTTTTCGTCGTCTTGGAGCTATGGCTACACCTTC. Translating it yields CASSFSSSWSYGYTF.

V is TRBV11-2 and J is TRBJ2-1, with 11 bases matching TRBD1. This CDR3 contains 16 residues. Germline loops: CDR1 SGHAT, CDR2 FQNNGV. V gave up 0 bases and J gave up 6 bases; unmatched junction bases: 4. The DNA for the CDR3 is TGTGCCAGCAGCTTAGATCAAGGGACAGGGGGCAATGAGCAGTTCTTC. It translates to CASSLDQGTGGNEQFF. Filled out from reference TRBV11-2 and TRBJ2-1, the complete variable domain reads EAGVAQSPRYKIIEKRQSVAFWCNPISGHATLYWYQQILGQGPKLLIQFQNNGVVDDSQLPKDRFSAERLKGVDSTLKIQPAKLEDSAVYLCASSLDQGTGGNEQFFGPGTRLTVL.

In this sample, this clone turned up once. For the CDR3, the DNA is TGTGCCAGCAGCGTCGGTGAGGGTTACTATGGCTACACCTTC. Protein sequence: CASSVGEGYYGYTF. The rearrangement joins TRBV5-4 to TRBJ1-2; D gene uncertain. This CDR3 is 14 amino acids long. The germline gives CDR1 SGHNT, CDR2 YYREEE (reference sequence). V shed 4 bases and J shed 3 bases, with 13 bases lying between them.

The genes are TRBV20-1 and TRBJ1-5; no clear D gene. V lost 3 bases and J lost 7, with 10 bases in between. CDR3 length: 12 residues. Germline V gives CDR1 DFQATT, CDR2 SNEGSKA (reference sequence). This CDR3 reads CSASSGYQPQHF. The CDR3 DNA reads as TGCAGTGCTAGTTCGGGTTACCAGCCCCAGCATTTT.

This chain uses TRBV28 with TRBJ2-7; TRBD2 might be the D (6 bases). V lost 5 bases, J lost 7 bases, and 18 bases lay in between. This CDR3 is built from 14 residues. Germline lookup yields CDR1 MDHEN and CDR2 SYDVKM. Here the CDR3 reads CASSLNREPREQYF. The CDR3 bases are TGTGCCAGCAGTCTTAACCGGGAGCCCAGGGAGCAGTACTTC.

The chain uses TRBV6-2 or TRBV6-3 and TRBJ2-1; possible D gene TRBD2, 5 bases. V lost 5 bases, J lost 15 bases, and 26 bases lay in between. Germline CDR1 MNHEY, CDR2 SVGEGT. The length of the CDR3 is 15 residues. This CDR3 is CASSPRRGHSFEWFF. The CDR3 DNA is TGTGCCAGCAGTCCCCGCCGGGGTCATTCATTCGAGTGGTTCTTC.

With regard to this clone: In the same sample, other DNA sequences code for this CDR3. The CDR3 DNA reads TGTGCCAGCAGCGTAGAATATCGGACAGATACGCAGTATTTT. Amino acids: CASSVEYRTDTQYF. The chain uses TRBV9 and TRBJ2-3; D call uncertain. The CDR3 contains 14 residues. The germline V gene encodes CDR1 SGDLS and CDR2 YYNGEE. V lost 0 bases and J 3 bases, leaving 8 bases between the germline ends.

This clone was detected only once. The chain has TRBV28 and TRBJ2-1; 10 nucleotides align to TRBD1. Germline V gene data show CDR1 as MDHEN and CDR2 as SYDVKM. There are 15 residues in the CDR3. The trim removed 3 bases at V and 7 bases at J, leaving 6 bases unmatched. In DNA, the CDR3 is TGTGCCAGCAGTTTTTCCGGGACAGGGGTTAATGAGCAGTTCTTC. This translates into CASSFSGTGVNEQFF.

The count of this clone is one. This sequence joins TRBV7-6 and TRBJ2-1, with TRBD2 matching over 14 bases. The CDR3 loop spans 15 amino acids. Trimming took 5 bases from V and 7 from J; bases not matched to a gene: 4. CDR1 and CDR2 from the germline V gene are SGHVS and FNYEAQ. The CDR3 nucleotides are TGTGCCAGCAGCCGGGGACTAGCGGGAGAAAATGAGCAGTTCTTC. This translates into CASSRGLAGENEQFF.

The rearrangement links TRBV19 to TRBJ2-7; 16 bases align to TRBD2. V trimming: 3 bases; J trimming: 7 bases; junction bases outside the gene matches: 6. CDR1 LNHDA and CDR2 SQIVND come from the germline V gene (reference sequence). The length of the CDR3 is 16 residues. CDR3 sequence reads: CASSISGTSGRGEQYF. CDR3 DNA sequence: TGTGCCAGTAGTATCTCCGGGACTAGCGGGAGGGGTGAGCAGTACTTC.

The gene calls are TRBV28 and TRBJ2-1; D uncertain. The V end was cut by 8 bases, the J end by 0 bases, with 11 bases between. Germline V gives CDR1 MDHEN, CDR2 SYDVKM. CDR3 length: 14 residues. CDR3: CASLMTPSYNEQFF. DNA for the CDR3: TGTGCCAGCCTAATGACACCCTCCTACAATGAGCAGTTCTTC. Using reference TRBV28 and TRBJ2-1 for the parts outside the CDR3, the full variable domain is DVKVTQSSRYLVKRTGEKVFLECVQDMDHENMFWYRQDPGLGLRLIYFSYDVKMKEKGDIPEGYSVSREKKERFSLILESASTNQTSMYLCASLMTPSYNEQFFGPGTRLTVL.